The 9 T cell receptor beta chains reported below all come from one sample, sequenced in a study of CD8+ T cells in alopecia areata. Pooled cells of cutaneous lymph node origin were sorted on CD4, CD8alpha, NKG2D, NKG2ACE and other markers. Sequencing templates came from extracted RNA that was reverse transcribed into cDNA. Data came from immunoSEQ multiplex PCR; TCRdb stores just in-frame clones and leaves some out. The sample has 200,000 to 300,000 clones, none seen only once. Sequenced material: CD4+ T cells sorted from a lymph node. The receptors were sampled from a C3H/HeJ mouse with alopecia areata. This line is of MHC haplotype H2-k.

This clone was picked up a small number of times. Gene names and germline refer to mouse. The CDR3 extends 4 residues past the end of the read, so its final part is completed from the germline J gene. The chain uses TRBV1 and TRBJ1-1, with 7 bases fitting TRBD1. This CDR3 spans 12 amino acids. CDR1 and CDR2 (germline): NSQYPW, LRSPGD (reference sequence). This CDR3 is CTCSGGTEEVFF. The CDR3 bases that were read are TGCACCTGCAGTGGAGGGACAGAA.

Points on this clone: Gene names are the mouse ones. CDR3 sequence: CASSSYGVPDEQYF. The part of the CDR3 DNA that was read is TGTGCTAGCAGTAGCTATGGGGTTCCTGAT. This rearrangement joins TRBV17 to TRBJ2-7; D perhaps matches TRBD2 (5 bases). The CDR3 end is not reached by the read, which stops 4 residues before it; the germline J gene fills it in. CDR1 and CDR2 from the germline V gene are MNHDT and YYDKIL. The CDR3 length is 14 residues.

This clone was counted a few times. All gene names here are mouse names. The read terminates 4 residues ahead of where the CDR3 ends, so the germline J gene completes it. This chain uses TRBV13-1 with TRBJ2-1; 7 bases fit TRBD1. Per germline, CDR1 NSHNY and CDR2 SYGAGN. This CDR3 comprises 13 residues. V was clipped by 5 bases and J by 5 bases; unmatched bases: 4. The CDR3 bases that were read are TGTGCCAGCAGGCGACAGGGAGATGCT. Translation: CASRRQGDA. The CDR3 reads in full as CASRRQGDAEQFF.

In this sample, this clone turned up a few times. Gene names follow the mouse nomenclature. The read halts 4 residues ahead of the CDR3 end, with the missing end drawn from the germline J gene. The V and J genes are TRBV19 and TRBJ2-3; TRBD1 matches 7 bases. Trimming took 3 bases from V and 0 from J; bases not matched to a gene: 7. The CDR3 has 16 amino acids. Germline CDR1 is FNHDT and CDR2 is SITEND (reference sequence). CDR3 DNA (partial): TGTGCCAGCAGTAGATGGGGACAGCTTAGTGCAGAA. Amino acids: CASSRWGQLSAE. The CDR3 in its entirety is CASSRWGQLSAETLYF.

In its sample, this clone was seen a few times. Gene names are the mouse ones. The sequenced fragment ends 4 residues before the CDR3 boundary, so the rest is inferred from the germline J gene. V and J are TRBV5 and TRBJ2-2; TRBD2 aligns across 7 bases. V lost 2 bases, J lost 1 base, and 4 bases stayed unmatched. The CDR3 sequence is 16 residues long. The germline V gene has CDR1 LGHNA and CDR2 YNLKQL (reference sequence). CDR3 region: CASSQSGGGNTGQLYF. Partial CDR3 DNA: TGTGCCAGCAGCCAATCGGGGGGGGGAAACACCGGG.

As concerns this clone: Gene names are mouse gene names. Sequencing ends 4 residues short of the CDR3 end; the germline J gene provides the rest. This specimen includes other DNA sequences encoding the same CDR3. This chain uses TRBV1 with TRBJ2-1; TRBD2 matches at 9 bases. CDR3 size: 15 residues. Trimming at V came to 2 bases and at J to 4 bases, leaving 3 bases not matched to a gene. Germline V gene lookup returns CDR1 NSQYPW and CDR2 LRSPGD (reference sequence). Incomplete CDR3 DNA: TGCACCTGCAGTGCAACCGGGACTGGGTATGCT. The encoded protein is CTCSATGTGYA. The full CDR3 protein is CTCSATGTGYAEQFF. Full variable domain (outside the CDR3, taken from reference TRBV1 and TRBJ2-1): VTLLEQNPRWRLVPRGQAVNLRCILKNSQYPWMSWYQQDLQKQLQWLFTLRSPGDKEVKSLPGADYLATRVTDTELRLQVANMSQGRTLYCTCSATGTGYAEQFFGPGTRLTVL.

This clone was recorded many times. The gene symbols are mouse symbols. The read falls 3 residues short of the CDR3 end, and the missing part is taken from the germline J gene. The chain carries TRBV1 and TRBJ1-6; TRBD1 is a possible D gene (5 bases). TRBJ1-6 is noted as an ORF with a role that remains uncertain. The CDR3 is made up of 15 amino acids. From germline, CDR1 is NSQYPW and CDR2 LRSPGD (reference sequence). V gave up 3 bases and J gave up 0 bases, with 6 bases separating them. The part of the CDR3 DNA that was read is TGCACCTGCAGTGCGACAGTTTCCTATAATTCGCCC. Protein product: CTCSATVSYNSP. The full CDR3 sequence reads CTCSATVSYNSPLYF.

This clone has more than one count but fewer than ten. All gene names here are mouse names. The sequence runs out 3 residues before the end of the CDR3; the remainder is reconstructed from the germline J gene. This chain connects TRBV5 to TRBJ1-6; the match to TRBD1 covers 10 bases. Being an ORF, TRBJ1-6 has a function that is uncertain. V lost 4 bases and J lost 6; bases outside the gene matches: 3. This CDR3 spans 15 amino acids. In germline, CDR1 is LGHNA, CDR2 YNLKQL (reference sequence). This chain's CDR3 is CASSPGTGVNSPLYF. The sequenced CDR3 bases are TGTGCCAGCAGCCCCGGGACAGGGGTTAATTCGCCC.

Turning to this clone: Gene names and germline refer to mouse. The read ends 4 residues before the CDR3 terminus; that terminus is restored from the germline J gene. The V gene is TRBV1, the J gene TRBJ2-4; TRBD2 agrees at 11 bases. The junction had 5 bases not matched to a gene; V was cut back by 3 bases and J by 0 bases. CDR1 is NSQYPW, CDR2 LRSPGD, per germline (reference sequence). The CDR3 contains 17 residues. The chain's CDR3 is CTCSATGGAMSQNTLYF. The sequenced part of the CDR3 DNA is TGCACCTGCAGTGCTACTGGGGGGGCGATGAGTCAAAAC.